Sequencing of this TCR beta chain was carried out in a study of cytomegalovirus exposure and HLA in healthy donors. Across the whole study: Of several hundred genotyped donors, approximately 84% clustered with self-reported Caucasian donors.

This CDR3 region has 13 residues. Trimming shortened V by 6 bases and J by 3 bases, and 12 bases separated the two germline ends. In germline, CDR1 is MDHEN, CDR2 SYDVKM. Primers included in the PCR were 60 Vbeta and 13 Jbeta primers. Method: immunoSEQ multiplex PCR; TCRdb's copy keeps in-frame clones and lacks some. Among under 300,000 clones listed, roughly 91% were seen once. This clonotype originated in a girl aged 2-10 years in good health and CMV-seronegative. This chain joins TRBV28 and TRBJ2-7, with D tentatively TRBD2 (6 bases). Sequenced material: PBMCs. The CDR3 DNA sequence: TGTGCCAGCAGCTCCCGGACTATCTACGAGCAGTACTTC. Translating it yields CASSSRTIYEQYF.